The clone carrying this TCR beta chain was seen at least ten times. The data stem from a study of T cells in Graves' hyperthyroidism and ophthalmopathy. Researchers took RNA transcripts and amplified the TCR beta CDR3 regions from them. The HTBI set primed first-round TCR CDR3 RT-PCR. TCRdb reanalysed the multiplex PCR reads using MiXCR and keeps one entry per CDR3 protein. The sample includes around 300,000 distinct CDR3 sequences, roughly 13% of them seen just once. The receptor was derived from a woman in her forties with Graves' hyperthyroidism. Sequenced input: blood.

DNA for the CDR3: TGTGCCAGCAGTGTGGCAGGGGGAGCGGAGACCCAGTACTTC. It is translated as CASSVAGGAETQYF. The V gene is TRBV6-1, the J gene TRBJ2-5, with 7 bases that match TRBD1. The V and J ends lost 4 bases and 5 bases, in that order; junction bases with no gene match: 7. This CDR3 has 14 residues. CDR1 and CDR2 from the germline V gene are MNHNS and SASEGT.